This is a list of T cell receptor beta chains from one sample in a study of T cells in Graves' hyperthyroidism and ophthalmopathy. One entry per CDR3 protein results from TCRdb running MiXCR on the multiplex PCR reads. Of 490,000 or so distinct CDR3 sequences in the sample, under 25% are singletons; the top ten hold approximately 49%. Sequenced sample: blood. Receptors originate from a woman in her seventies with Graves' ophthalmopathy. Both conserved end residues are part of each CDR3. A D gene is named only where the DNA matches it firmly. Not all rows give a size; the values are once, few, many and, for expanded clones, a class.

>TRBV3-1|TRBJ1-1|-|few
TGTGCCAGCAGCCAAGGGACAGTGAACACTGACGCTTTCTTT
CASSQGTVNTDAFF
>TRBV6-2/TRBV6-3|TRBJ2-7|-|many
TGTGCCAGCAGTTGGGGCAGGGGTCCCTACGAGCAGTACTTC
CASSWGRGPYEQYF
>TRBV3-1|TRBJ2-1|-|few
TGTGCCAGCAGCCCAAGGGACCACCCCAATGAGCAGTTCTTC
CASSPRDHPNEQFF
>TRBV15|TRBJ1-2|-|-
TGTGCCACCAGCAGGGGTGGACAGCTTGGGGGCTATGGCTACACCTTC
CATSRGGQLGGYGYTF
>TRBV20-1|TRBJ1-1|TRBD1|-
TGCAGTGCCCGGGGGACAGGGGAGAGCACTGAAGCTTTCTTT
CSARGTGESTEAFF
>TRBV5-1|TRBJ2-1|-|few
TGCGCCAGCAGCTTGGAGGGGGGAGATTACAATGAGCAGTTCTTC
CASSLEGGDYNEQFF
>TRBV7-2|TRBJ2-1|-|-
TGTGCCAGCAGCTTAGAACTGACAGCAGTCTCCTACAATGAGCAGTTCTTC
CASSLELTAVSYNEQFF
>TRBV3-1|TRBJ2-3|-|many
TGTGCCAGCAGCCAAGGACTAGGCCGCGGTACGCAGTATTTT
CASSQGLGRGTQYF
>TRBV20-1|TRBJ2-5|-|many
TGCAGTGCTAGTAGGAATGGGCGCAGAGAAGAGACCCAGTACTTC
CSASRNGRREETQYF
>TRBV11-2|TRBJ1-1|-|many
TGTGCCAGCAGCCCTACCGGGACTTTGAACACTGAAGCTTTCTTT
CASSPTGTLNTEAFF
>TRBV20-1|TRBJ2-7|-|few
TGCAGTGCTAGAGATAACAGGATCCGATCCTACGAGCAGTACTTC
CSARDNRIRSYEQYF
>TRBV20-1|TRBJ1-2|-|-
TGCAGTGCTAGAGGGGAAAATGGCTACACCTTC
CSARGENGYTF
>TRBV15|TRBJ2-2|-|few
TGTGCCACCAGCAGATCAGGACAGGCGGGGGACGGGGAGCTGTTTTTT
CATSRSGQAGDGELFF
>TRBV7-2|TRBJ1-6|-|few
TGTGCCAGCAGCTATAGTCTGGGCGGGGGTACCTATAATTCACCCCTCCACTTT
CASSYSLGGGTYNSPLHF
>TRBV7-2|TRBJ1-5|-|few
TGTGCCAGCAGCTTAGATGGGGGGCGGCCCCAGCATTTT
CASSLDGGRPQHF
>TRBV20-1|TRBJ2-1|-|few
TGCAGTGCATTGTCCCGGGCCGAGCAGTTCTTC
CSALSRAEQFF
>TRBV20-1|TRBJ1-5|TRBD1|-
TGCAGTGCTAGAGAAGGGGACAGGGTCAATCAGCCCCAGCATTTT
CSAREGDRVNQPQHF
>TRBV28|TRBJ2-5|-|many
TGTGCCAGCAGTTTAGGGCAGGGTTTCCAAGAGACCCAGTACTTC
CASSLGQGFQETQYF
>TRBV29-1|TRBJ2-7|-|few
TGCAGCGTTGGGGCTGTGGACGAGCAGTACTTC
CSVGAVDEQYF
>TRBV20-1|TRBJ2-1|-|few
TGCAGTGCGCTAGAGAGGCCCTACAATGAGCAGTTCTTC
CSALERPYNEQFF
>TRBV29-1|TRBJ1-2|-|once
TGCAGCGTTAACAGGGCTGGGGGCTACACCTTC
CSVNRAGGYTF
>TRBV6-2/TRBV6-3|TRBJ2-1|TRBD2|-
TGTGCCAGCAGCCCTGAAGCGGGAGGGCCCTGGGAGCAGTTCTTC
CASSPEAGGPWEQFF
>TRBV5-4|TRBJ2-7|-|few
TGTGCCAGCAGCCACCGGGACACTCACTACGAGCAGTACTTC
CASSHRDTHYEQYF
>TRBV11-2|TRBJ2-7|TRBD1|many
TGTGCCAGCAGCTTAGACGGGACAGCCTACGAGCAGTACTTC
CASSLDGTAYEQYF
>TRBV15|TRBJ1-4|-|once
TGTGCCACCAGCCCACCGCCGGGGGAGGCAACTAATGAAAAACTGTTTTTT
CATSPPPGEATNEKLFF
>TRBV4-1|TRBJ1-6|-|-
TGCGCCAGCAGCCAACTCGCCAGGGAAAATTCACCCCTCCACTTT
CASSQLARENSPLHF